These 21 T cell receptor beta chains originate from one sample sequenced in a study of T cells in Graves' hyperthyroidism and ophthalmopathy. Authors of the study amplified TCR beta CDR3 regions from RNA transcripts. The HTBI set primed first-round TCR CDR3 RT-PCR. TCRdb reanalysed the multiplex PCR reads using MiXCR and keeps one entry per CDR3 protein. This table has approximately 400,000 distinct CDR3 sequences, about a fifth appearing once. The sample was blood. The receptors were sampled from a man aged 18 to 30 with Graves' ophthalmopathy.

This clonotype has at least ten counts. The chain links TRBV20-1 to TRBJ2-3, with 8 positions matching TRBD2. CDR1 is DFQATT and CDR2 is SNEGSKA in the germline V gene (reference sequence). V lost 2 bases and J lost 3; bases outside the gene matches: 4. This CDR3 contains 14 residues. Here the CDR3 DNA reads TGCAGTGCTAGAAAGGGCGGGGGGACAGATACGCAGTATTTT. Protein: CSARKGGGTDTQYF.

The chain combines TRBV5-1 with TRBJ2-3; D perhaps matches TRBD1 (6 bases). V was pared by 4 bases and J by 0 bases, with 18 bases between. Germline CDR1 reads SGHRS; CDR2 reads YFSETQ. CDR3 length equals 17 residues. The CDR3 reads CASSVGLPGQSTDTQYF. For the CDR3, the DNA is TGCGCCAGCAGCGTCGGATTACCGGGACAAAGCACAGATACGCAGTATTTT.

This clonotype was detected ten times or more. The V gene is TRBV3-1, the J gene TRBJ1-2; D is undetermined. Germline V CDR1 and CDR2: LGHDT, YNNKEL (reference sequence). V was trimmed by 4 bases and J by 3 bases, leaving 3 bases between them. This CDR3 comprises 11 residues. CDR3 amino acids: CASSLHYGYTF. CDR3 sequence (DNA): TGTGCCAGCAGCCTGCACTATGGCTACACCTTC.

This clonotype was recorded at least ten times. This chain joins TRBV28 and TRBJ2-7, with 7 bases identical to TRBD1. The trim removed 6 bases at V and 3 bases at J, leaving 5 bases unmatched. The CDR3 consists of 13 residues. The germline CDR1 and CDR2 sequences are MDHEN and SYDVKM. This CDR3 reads CASRRTGVYEQYF. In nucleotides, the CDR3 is TGTGCCAGCAGACGTACAGGGGTCTACGAGCAGTACTTC. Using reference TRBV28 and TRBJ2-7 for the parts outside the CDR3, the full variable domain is DVKVTQSSRYLVKRTGEKVFLECVQDMDHENMFWYRQDPGLGLRLIYFSYDVKMKEKGDIPEGYSVSREKKERFSLILESASTNQTSMYLCASRRTGVYEQYFGPGTRLTVT.

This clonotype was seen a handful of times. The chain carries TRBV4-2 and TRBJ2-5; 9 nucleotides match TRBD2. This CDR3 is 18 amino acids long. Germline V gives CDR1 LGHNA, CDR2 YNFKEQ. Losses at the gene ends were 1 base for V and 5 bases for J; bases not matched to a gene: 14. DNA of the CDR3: TGTGCCAGCAGCCAAGGCGGCGCGGGGGGGCCGATGGGCGAGACCCAGTACTTC. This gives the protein CASSQGGAGGPMGETQYF.

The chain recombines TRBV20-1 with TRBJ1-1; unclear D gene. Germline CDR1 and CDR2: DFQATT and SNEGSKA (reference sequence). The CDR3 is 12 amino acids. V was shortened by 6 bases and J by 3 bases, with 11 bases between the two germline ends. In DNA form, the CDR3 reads TGCAGTGCAAAGCCGGCGGACACTGAAGCTTTCTTT. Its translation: CSAKPADTEAFF.

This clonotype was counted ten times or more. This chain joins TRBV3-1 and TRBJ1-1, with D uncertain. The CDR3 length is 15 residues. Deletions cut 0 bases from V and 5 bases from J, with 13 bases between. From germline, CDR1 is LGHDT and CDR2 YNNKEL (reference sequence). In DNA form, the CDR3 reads TGTGCCAGCAGCCAAGAAGGTCGCCAGTGGACTGAAGCTTTCTTT. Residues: CASSQEGRQWTEAFF.

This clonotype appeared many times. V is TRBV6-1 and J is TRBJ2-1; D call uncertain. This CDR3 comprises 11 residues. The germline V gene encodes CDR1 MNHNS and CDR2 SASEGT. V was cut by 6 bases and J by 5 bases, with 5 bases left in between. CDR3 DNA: TGTGCCAGCAGAATTAACAATGAGCAGTTCTTC. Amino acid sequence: CASRINNEQFF.

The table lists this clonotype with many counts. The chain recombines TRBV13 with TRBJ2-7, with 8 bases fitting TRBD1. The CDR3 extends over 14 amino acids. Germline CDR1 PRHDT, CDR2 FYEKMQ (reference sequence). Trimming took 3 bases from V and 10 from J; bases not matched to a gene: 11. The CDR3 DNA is TGTGCCAGCAGCTTCGAGGGACAGGAGGTAGAACAGTACTTC. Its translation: CASSFEGQEVEQYF.

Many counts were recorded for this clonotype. The CDR3 region is CASSFIGGRNEKLFF. DNA for the CDR3: TGCGCCAGCAGCTTTATCGGGGGGCGGAATGAAAAACTGTTTTTT. The gene calls are TRBV5-1 and TRBJ1-4, with TRBD1 as a possible D gene (6 bases). The CDR3 covers 15 residues. Germline V gene lookup returns CDR1 SGHRS and CDR2 YFSETQ. Trimming stripped 2 bases from V and 5 bases from J, with 13 bases between.

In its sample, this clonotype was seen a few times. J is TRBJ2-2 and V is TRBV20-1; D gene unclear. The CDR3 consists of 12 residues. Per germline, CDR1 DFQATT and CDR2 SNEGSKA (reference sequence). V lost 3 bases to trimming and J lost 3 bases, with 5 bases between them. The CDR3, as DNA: TGCAGTGCTAGCTCGGACACCGGGGAGCTGTTTTTT. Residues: CSASSDTGELFF.

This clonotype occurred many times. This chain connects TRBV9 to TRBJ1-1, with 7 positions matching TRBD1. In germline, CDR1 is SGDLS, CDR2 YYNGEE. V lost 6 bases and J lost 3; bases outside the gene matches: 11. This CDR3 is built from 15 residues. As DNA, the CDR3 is TGTGCCAGCACCACCAAAGGGCAGGGGGACACTGAAGCTTTCTTT. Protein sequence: CASTTKGQGDTEAFF.

The CDR3 protein is CASSVGEGPTDTQYF. In DNA, the CDR3 is TGTGCCAGCAGCGTAGGGGAGGGACCCACAGATACGCAGTATTTT. This chain uses TRBV9 with TRBJ2-3; 7 nucleotides line up with TRBD2. The CDR3 has 15 amino acids. The V and J ends lost 0 bases and 2 bases, in that order; junction bases with no gene match: 3. Germline values: CDR1 SGDLS, CDR2 YYNGEE.

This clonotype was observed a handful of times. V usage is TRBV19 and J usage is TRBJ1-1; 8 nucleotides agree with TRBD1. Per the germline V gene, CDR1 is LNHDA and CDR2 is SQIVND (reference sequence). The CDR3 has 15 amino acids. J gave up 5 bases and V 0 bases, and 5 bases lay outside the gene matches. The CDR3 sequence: CASSIEGQGGTEAFF. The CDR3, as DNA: TGTGCCAGTAGTATAGAAGGACAGGGTGGGACTGAAGCTTTCTTT. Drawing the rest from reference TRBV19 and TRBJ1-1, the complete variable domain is DGGITQSPKYLFRKEGQNVTLSCEQNLNHDAMYWYRQDPGQGLRLIYYSQIVNDFQKGDIAEGYSVSREKKESFPLTVTSAQKNPTAFYLCASSIEGQGGTEAFFGQGTRLTVV.

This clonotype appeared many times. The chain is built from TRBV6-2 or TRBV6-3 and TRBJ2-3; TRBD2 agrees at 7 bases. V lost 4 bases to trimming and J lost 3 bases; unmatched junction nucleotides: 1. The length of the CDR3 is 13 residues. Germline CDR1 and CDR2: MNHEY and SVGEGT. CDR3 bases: TGTGCCAGCAGTTGGACTAGAACAGATACGCAGTATTTT. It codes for CASSWTRTDTQYF.

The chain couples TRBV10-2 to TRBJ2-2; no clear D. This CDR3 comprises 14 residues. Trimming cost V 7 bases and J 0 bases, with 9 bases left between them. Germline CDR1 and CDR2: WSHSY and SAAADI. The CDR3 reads CASINNANTGELFF. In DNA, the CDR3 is TGCGCCAGCATAAATAACGCGAACACCGGGGAGCTGTTTTTT.

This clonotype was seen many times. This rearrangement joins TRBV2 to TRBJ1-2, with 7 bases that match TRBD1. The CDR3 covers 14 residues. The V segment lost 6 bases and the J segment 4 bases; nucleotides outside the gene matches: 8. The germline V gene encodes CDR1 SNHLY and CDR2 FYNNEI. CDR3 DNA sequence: TGTGCCAGCAGCTGGGACAGCCCCTCCTATGGCTACACCTTC. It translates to CASSWDSPSYGYTF.

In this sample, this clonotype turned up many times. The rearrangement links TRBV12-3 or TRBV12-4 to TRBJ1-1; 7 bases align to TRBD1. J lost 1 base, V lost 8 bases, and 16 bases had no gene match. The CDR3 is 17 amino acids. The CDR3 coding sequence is TGTGCCAGCGGGGGGCCCCCCTCGGGACAGCCGAACACTGAAGCTTTCTTT. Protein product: CASGGPPSGQPNTEAFF.

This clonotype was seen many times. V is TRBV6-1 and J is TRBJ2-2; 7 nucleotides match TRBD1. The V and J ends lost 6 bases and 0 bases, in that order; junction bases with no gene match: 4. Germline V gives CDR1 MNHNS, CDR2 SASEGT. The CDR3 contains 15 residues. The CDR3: CASSVGQANTGELFF. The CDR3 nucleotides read TGTGCCAGCAGCGTTGGACAGGCGAACACCGGGGAGCTGTTTTTT.

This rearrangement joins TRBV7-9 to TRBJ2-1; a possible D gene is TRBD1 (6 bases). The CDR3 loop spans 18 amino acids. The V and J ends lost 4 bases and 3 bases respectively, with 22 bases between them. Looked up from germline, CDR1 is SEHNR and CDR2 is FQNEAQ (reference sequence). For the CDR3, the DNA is TGTGCCAGCAGCTACTTCGTGGGGGTGGGGGCCTACTACAATGAGCAGTTCTTC. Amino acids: CASSYFVGVGAYYNEQFF.

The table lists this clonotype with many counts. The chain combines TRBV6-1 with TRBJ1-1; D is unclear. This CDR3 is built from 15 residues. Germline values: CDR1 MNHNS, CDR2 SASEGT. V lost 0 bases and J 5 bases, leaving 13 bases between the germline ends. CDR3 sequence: CASSEALGMRTEAFF. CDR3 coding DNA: TGTGCCAGCAGTGAAGCGCTAGGGATGAGGACTGAAGCTTTCTTT.